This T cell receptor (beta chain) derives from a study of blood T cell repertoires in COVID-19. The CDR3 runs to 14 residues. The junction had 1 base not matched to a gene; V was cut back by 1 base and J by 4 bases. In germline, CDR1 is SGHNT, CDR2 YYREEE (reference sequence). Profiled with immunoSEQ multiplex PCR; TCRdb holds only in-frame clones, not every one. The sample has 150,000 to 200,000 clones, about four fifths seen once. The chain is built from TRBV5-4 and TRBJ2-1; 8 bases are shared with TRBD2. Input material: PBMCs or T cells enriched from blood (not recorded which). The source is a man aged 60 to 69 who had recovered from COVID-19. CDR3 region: CASSLRGGYNEQFF. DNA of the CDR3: TGTGCCAGCAGCTTGCGGGGGGGGTACAATGAGCAGTTCTTC.